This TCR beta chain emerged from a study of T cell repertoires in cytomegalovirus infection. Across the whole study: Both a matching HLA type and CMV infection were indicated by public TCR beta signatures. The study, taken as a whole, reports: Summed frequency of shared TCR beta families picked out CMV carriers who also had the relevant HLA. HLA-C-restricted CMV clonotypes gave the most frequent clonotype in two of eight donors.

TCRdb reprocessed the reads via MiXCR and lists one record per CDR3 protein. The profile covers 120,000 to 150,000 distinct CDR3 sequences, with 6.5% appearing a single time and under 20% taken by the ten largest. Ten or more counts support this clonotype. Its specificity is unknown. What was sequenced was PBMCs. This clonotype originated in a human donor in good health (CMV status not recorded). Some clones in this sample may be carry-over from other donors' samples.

CDR3 coding DNA: TGTGCCAGGGGTTTTCAGCCCCAGCATTTT. Translating it yields CARGFQPQHF. V and J are TRBV19 and TRBJ1-5, with D unclear. The CDR3 runs 10 residues. The ends were cut back, 9 bases at V and 6 bases at J, with 6 bases in the middle. Germline V lookup: CDR1 LNHDA, CDR2 SQIVND (reference sequence).